This T cell receptor beta chain was documented in a study of blood T cell repertoires in COVID-19. Across the study: PBMCs, B-cell-depleted T cells, or T cells were the source of the cDNA or gDNA that made up the material.

TCRdb's copy holds only in-frame clones and misses some; the assay was immunoSEQ multiplex PCR. The repertoire holds about 67,000 clones, with around 86% as singletons. This CDR3 has 15 residues. The V gene lost 3 bases and the J gene lost 2 bases, with 13 bases spanning the gap. The germline gives CDR1 SGHRS, CDR2 YFSETQ. Source material: peripheral blood. The chain has TRBV5-1 and TRBJ2-3; D possibly corresponds to TRBD2 (5 bases). This clonotype was obtained from a man aged 50 to 59 with active COVID-19. Here the CDR3 DNA reads TGCGCCAGCAGCTCACGGGGATCTATCACAGATACGCAGTATTTT. Amino acids: CASSSRGSITDTQYF.